A single sample gave rise to the 12 T cell receptor beta chains below, sequenced in a study of CD8 T cells in ankylosing spondylitis. One entry per CDR3 protein, called by TCRdb with MiXCR from the 5' RACE reads. The table records about 800,000 distinct CDR3 sequences, 12% of them present only once. These receptors are not linked to any known antigen. Study outcomes and limitations: Ankylosing spondylitis blood seemed to carry a telltale TCR beta motif made of several highly homologous variants.

What was sequenced was blood, either unsorted or a sorted T cell fraction (not recorded which). These TCRs come from a male donor with ankylosing spondylitis.

This CDR3 reads CASSFGTGLSYNEQFF. The CDR3 nucleotides read TGTGCCAGCAGTTTCGGGACAGGGCTCTCCTACAATGAGCAGTTCTTC. The rearrangement uses TRBV12-3 or TRBV12-4 and TRBJ2-1, with TRBD1 identical over 9 bases. J was trimmed by 0 bases and V by 3 bases; bases with no gene match: 3. CDR3 length: 16 amino acids.

The CDR3: CASSSLAGEKNTQYF. The CDR3 DNA sequence: TGTGCCAGCAGTTCACTAGCGGGAGAAAAGAATACGCAGTATTTT. V gene TRBV6-4 combines with J gene TRBJ2-3; 11 bases map to TRBD2. V dropped 5 bases and J dropped 7; count of bases not matched to a gene: 8. The germline V gene encodes CDR1 MRHNA and CDR2 SNTAGT. The CDR3 consists of 15 residues.

This sequence joins TRBV7-2 and TRBJ2-3; D unresolved. The CDR3 length is 13 residues. Germline CDR1 SGHTA, CDR2 FQGNSA. V was trimmed by 5 bases and J by 1 base, leaving 7 bases between them. DNA of the CDR3: TGTGCCAGCAGCGAGTCCCGCACAGATACGCAGTATTTT. Amino acids: CASSESRTDTQYF.

The chain recombines TRBV6-1 with TRBJ2-2; 8 bases line up with TRBD2. The CDR3 spans 16 residues. The trim removed 6 bases at V and 1 base at J, leaving 7 bases unmatched. Per the germline V gene, CDR1 is MNHNS and CDR2 is SASEGT. CDR3 in DNA: TGTGCCAGCAGCCGAGGGGCGGGAGGGAACACCGGGGAGCTGTTTTTT. It encodes CASSRGAGGNTGELFF.

This clonotype was detected only a few times. CDR3 protein: CASSLVVGTSSYNSPLHF. In nucleotides, the CDR3 is TGTGCCAGCAGCTTAGTAGTCGGGACGAGCTCCTATAATTCACCCCTCCACTTT. The V gene is TRBV11-2, the J gene TRBJ1-6; D may be TRBD1 (5 bases). The V gene's germline CDR1 is SGHAT and CDR2 FQNNGV. The CDR3 loop spans 18 amino acids. Between the trimmed V and J ends, which lost 1 base and 0 bases, there was a span of 13 bases.

The V gene is TRBV6-1, the J gene TRBJ2-1; TRBD2 matches 10 bases. The germline CDR1 and CDR2 sequences are MNHNS and SASEGT. There are 15 residues in the CDR3. The V gene end was trimmed by 6 bases and the J gene end by 5 bases; junction bases not matched to a gene: 7. The CDR3 here is CASSQLAGNHNEQFF. The CDR3 coding sequence is TGTGCCAGCAGCCAACTAGCGGGAAATCACAATGAGCAGTTCTTC.

The J gene is TRBJ2-5, the V gene TRBV7-2; D uncertain. The germline gives CDR1 SGHTA, CDR2 FQGNSA. V was cut by 2 bases and J by 10 bases, with 14 bases left in between. The CDR3 covers 13 residues. The CDR3 DNA sequence: TGTGCCAGCAGCTTACCTCCTTTTACGGGCCAGTACTTC. This gives the protein CASSLPPFTGQYF.

The rearrangement joins TRBV25-1 to TRBJ1-2; D possibly corresponds to TRBD1 (5 bases). V lost 3 bases and J 8 bases, leaving 13 bases between the germline ends. CDR1 and CDR2 (germline): MGHDK, SYGVNS. This CDR3 is 13 amino acids long. The CDR3 region is CASSEGRYNGYTF. The CDR3 region has the DNA TGTGCCAGCAGTGAGGGACGGTACAACGGCTACACCTTC.

This clonotype was counted many times. The chain links TRBV4-2 to TRBJ1-1, with 10 nucleotides matching TRBD1. Per the germline V gene, CDR1 is LGHNA and CDR2 is YNFKEQ. The CDR3 loop spans 16 amino acids. V lost 3 bases, J lost 2 bases, and 6 bases stayed unmatched. The CDR3 spells CASSQFTTGGNTEAFF. The CDR3 nucleotides read TGTGCCAGCAGCCAGTTCACGACAGGGGGCAACACTGAAGCTTTCTTT.

This clonotype has a handful of counts. The chain links TRBV9 to TRBJ2-3, with D possibly being TRBD2 (6 bases). Germline loops: CDR1 SGDLS, CDR2 YYNGEE. The CDR3 length is 15 residues. V lost 4 bases to trimming and J lost 4 bases, with 16 bases between them. This CDR3 reads CASSWDSSVPDTQYF. CDR3 nucleotides: TGTGCCAGCAGCTGGGACTCCTCGGTCCCAGATACGCAGTATTTT.

The genes are TRBV20-1 and TRBJ1-6; possibly TRBD1 for D (5 bases). V dropped 6 bases and J dropped 7 bases, with 16 bases sitting between them. The CDR3 has 14 residues. Germline V gene lookup returns CDR1 DFQATT and CDR2 SNEGSKA (reference sequence). CDR3 sequence reads: CSALGTSRNSPLHF. In nucleotides, the CDR3 is TGCAGTGCCCTTGGGACCTCACGGAATTCACCCCTCCACTTT.

The chain carries TRBV6-5 and TRBJ2-5; D assignment may be TRBD1 or TRBD2 (5 bases each). From germline, CDR1 is MNHEY and CDR2 SVGAGI. V lost 2 bases and J lost 3, with 16 bases in between. The length of the CDR3 is 16 residues. Written as DNA, the CDR3 is TGTGCCAGCAGTTACGTCCCACGATGGGGGAAAGAGACCCAGTACTTC. Its protein is CASSYVPRWGKETQYF.